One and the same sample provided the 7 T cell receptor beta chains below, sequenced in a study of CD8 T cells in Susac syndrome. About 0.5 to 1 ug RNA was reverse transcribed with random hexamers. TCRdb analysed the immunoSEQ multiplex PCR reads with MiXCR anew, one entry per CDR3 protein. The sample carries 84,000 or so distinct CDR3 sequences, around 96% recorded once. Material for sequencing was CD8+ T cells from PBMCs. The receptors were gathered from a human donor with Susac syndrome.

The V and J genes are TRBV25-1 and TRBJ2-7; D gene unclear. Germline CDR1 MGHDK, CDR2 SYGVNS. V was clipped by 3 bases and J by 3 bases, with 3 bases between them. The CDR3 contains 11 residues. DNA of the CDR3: TGTGCCAGCAGTGATTACTACGAGCAGTACTTC. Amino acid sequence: CASSDYYEQYF.

CDR3 region: CASRMVAGELFF. Here the CDR3 DNA reads TGTGCCAGCCGGATGGTGGCCGGGGAGCTGTTTTTT. The rearrangement joins TRBV15 to TRBJ2-2; D not resolved. The V gene's germline CDR1 is LNHNV and CDR2 YYDKDF (reference sequence). This CDR3 spans 12 amino acids. Trimming cost V 10 bases and J 6 bases, with 12 bases left between them.

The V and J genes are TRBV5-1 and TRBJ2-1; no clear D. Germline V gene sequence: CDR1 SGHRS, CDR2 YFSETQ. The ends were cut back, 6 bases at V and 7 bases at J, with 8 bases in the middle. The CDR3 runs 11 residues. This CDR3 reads CASMVGNEQFF. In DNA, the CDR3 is TGCGCCAGCATGGTGGGGAATGAGCAGTTCTTC.

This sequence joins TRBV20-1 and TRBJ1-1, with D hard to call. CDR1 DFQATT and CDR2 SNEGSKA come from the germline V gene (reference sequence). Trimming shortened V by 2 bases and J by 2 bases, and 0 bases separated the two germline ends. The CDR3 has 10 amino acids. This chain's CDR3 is CSARNTEAFF. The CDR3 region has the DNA TGCAGTGCTAGAAACACTGAAGCTTTCTTT.

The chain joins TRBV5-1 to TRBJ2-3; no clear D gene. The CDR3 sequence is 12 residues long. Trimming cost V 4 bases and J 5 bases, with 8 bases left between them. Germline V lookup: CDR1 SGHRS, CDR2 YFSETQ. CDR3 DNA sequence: TGCGCCAGCAGCCCGGCCCAAGATACGCAGTATTTT. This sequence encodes CASSPAQDTQYF.

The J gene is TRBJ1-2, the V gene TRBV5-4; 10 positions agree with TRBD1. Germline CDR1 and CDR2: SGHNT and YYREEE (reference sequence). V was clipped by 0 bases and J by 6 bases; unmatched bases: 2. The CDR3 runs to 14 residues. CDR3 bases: TGTGCCAGCAGCTTGGAGGGACAGGGGAATGGCTACACCTTC. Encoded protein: CASSLEGQGNGYTF.

This CDR3 is CSVGRDRDRDGYTF. CDR3 DNA sequence: TGCAGCGTTGGGAGAGACCGGGACAGAGATGGCTACACCTTC. J is TRBJ1-2 and V is TRBV29-1; 7 bases are a match to TRBD1. Unmatched junction bases numbered 11, after V lost 4 bases and J lost 6 bases. This CDR3 region has 14 residues. Germline V lookup: CDR1 SQVTM, CDR2 ANQGSEA.